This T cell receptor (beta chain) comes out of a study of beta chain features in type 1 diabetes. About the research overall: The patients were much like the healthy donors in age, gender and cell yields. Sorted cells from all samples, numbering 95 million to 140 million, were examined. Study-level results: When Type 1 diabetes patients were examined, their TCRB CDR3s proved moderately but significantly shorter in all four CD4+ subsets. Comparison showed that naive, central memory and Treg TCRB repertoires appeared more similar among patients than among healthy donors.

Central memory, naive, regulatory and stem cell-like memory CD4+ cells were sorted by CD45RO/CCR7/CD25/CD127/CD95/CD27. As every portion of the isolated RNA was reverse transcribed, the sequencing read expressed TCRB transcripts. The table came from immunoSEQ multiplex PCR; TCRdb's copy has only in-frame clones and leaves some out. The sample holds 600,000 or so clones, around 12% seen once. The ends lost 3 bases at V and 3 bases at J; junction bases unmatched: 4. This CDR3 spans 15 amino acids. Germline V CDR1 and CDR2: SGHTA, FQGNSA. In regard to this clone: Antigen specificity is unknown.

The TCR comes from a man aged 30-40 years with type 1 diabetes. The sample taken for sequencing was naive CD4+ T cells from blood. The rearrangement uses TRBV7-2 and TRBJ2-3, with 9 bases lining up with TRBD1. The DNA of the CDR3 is TGTGCCAGCAGCTTCTATGACAGGGGGACAGATACGCAGTATTTT. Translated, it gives CASSFYDRGTDTQYF.